This is a list of T cell receptor beta chains from one sample in a study of blood T cells in healthy people across ages. Using its own MiXCR run on the 5' RACE reads, TCRdb lists one record per CDR3 protein. The data contain 1 million or so distinct CDR3 sequences, roughly a quarter of them singletons. This sample was also put to use in a study of T cells of mothers and their children.

Source material: blood. The receptors here all came from a girl aged 2 to 10 in good health. The conserved cysteine and the conserved F or W are not part of the CDR3 here.

V gene	J gene	CDR3 protein
TRBV20-1	TRBJ1-2	SARVGGGMLL
TRBV4-1	TRBJ2-1	ASSQGGGWGQGSGEQF
TRBV12-3/TRBV12-4	.	ASSSAGLLYEQY
TRBV29-1	TRBJ2-5	SVGPENQETQY
TRBV6-1	TRBJ2-7	ASRPGQGTYEQY
TRBV6-2/TRBV6-3	TRBJ2-5	ASSYAAGTDDQETQY
TRBV10-3	.	AISEGDSYEQY
TRBV27	TRBJ2-1	ASSADRPANEQF
TRBV6-6	TRBJ2-7	ATLGDERY
TRBV20-1	TRBJ2-1	SARAHEQF
TRBV7-2	TRBJ1-1	ASSSLRDTEAF
TRBV7-2	TRBJ1-1	ASSFNLGGKAF
TRBV10-3	TRBJ2-1	AMGPGGPYNEQF
TRBV24-1	TRBJ2-7	ATSDLDSPYEQY
TRBV6-5	TRBJ1-6	ATPVGGFSPLH
TRBV12-3/TRBV12-4	TRBJ1-1	ASKIRDIGF
TRBV20-1	.	SARGARGQGYYEQY
TRBV20-1	TRBJ2-5	SARDFDRMGGGETQY
TRBV24-1	TRBJ2-3	ATSTRDTQY
TRBV7-2	TRBJ1-6	ASSPRRADNSPLH
TRBV5-6	TRBJ1-3	ASTLTPGDGNTIY
TRBV5-6	TRBJ2-5	ASSSGHKQETQY
TRBV6-6	TRBJ2-7	ASSYTIYEQY
TRBV29-1	TRBJ1-2	SVATAYGYT
TRBV7-9	TRBJ2-1	ASSFTGQINNEQF
TRBV20-1	TRBJ2-5	SALLETQY
TRBV20-1	TRBJ2-1	SAGSGGVSYNEQF
TRBV5-1	TRBJ1-5	ASSSTGGEHQPQH
TRBV7-9	.	ASSLEISQETQY
TRBV19	.	ASSIGRGETQY
TRBV29-1	TRBJ2-5	SVEDPARQETQY
TRBV7-9	TRBJ1-5	ASSHLGQPQH
TRBV28	TRBJ1-3	ASLGVFGNTIY
TRBV7-3	TRBJ1-2	ASSLGGAGAYGYT
TRBV29-1	TRBJ2-5	SVDGGSQETQY
TRBV7-8	TRBJ2-2	ASSLVGGGNTGELF
TRBV12-3/TRBV12-4	TRBJ1-5	ASSLYPNSGVSSQH
TRBV29-1	TRBJ2-1	SVEAEVLYNEQF
TRBV5-5	TRBJ2-1	ASSPEGQVGSEQF
TRBV3-1	TRBJ1-2	ASSQEAFNYGYT
TRBV24-1	TRBJ2-5	ATSEPGGREETQY
TRBV19	TRBJ1-3	ASSNRIPSGNTIY
TRBV3-1	TRBJ1-2	ASSQESGYNYGYT